This T cell receptor beta chain emerged from a study of blood T cell repertoires in COVID-19. The overall study: The samples span acute and convalescent COVID-19 from the United States, Italy and Spain.

This CDR3 has 16 amino acids. In germline, CDR1 is KGHDR, CDR2 SFDVKD. After removal of 2 bases from V and 3 bases from J, the junction contained 6 bases not matched to a gene. Authors' processing steps: It was from reference gene primer amplification that nucleated cell counts were estimated. Libraries were prepared by immunoSEQ multiplex PCR; TCRdb keeps only in-frame clonotypes and omits some of them. D and trimming were read from the DNA, whereas the V and J calls and clone size are those reported in that table. The sample holds roughly 300,000 clones, roughly 90% seen once. Enrollees, about 18 to 89 years old, lived in 24 US areas. Two negative PCRs, clearance, or symptom resolution were required of recovered Cohort 3 donors.

This chain uses TRBV24-1 with TRBJ2-5; 9 bases agree with TRBD2. Sequences were obtained from PBMCs or T cells enriched from blood (not recorded which). This clonotype was sampled from a woman between 25 and 40 years old who had recovered from COVID-19. CDR3 DNA: TGTGCCACCAGTGATTCTGAAGGACTAGCGAAAGAGACCCAGTACTTC. Its translation is CATSDSEGLAKETQYF.